This TCR beta chain appears in the sequencing data of a study of blood T cell repertoires in COVID-19. Germline CDR1 is SSHAT and CDR2 is FNYEAQ (reference sequence). The CDR3 consists of 13 residues. A remark on this clone: One junction end disagrees with the germline gene, perhaps due to a read error.

Study members were between 18 and 89 years old and lived in roughly 24 US regions. Data came from immunoSEQ multiplex PCR; TCRdb stores just in-frame clones and leaves some out. The sample lists some 530,000 clones, approximately 90% seen once, with 6.5% to 8.5% in the top ten. This chain joins TRBV7-7 and TRBJ1-1; D call uncertain. The receptor comes from an older woman who had recovered from COVID-19. The sample was PBMCs or T cells enriched from blood (not recorded which). CDR3 coding DNA: TGTGCTAGCAGTTCCAGCGAGAACACTGAAGCTTTCTTT. Amino acid sequence: CASSSSENTEAFF. Supplemented by reference TRBV7-7 and TRBJ1-1, the full variable domain reads GAGVSQSPRYKVTKRGQDVTLRCDPISSHATLYWYQQALGQGPEFLTYFNYEAQPDKSGLPSDRFSAERPEGSISTLTIQRTEQRDSAMYRCASSSSENTEAFFGQGTRLTVV.